The TCR beta chain under discussion was sequenced for a study of cytomegalovirus exposure and HLA in healthy donors. With 60 Vbeta and 13 Jbeta primers, the PCR was carried out. Sequenced by immunoSEQ multiplex PCR; TCRdb stores in-frame clones only, minus some. The sample contains some 150,000 clones, around four fifths of which appear only once. Note on this clone: Its antigen is still unknown.

Germline V gene data show CDR1 as LGHNA and CDR2 as YNFKEQ. The CDR3 spans 18 residues. Study observations and caveats: The study reported that TCR beta sequences accurately predicted HLA-A and HLA-B alleles in most subjects. Earlier results showed most TCR beta V segments being productive about 87% or about 30% of the time. Altogether, 170 or so TCR beta chains were recorded as cytomegalovirus-associated.

Specimen: PBMCs. This chain links TRBV4-2 with TRBJ2-5; 11 bases are shared with TRBD2. The end of the DNA is better explained by TRBJ2-7, so the J call may be wrong. This receptor was obtained from a woman aged 45-60 years in good health and CMV-seropositive. CDR3 coding DNA: TGTGCCAGCAGCCTCAGAACCGGGACTAGCGGCTCAGCCTACGAGCAGTACTTC. Its translation is CASSLRTGTSGSAYEQYF.